This TCR beta chain was retrieved from a study of T cells in localized non-small cell lung cancer (dated by TCRdb to 2020 to 2022). Turning to the overall study: Comparing tumors with uninvolved tumor-adjacent lungs, the study looked at the T cell repertoires of approximately 250 patients with early-stage NSCLC. The cohort was made up of approximately 250 treatment-naive NSCLC patients whose localized lung tumors had been resected. Of the NSCLC patients, fewer than 150 were male and about a hundred were female, and the mean age was around 70 years. The paper as a whole reports these results and caveats: A median of around 60 of the top 100 tumor clones turned up in the paired uninvolved adjacent lung, and some 28 of those clones also ranked among the top 100 of that same adjacent lung. Because multi-region tumor sequencing was not performed, intratumor heterogeneity could not be ruled out. Uninvolved tumor-adjacent lung showed the highest T cell clonality, higher than tumor, which suggests more focused antigenic responses in the adjacent lung. Because the study design was exploratory, TCR variables were selected using unadjusted p-values without false-discovery rate correction. Longer overall survival was associated with higher blood T cell density, whereas shorter survival was associated with higher adjacent-lung clonality.

Details on this clone: What antigen it recognizes has not been identified. No per-base quality is available; no much larger clone lies one base away.

TCR beta CDR3 regions were sequenced from DNA using the immunoSEQ Assay. Per the authors' processing: To compute T cell density, TCR beta template counts were normalized to usable DNA, which was estimated by amplifying housekeeping genes. Richness was estimated using the preseqR package, with extrapolation to 400,000 templates for PBMC samples and to 120,000 templates for tissue samples. Clonality was taken to be one minus Pielou's evenness. Tissue-enriched TCRs were identified by differential abundance testing using productive amino-acid clonotypes, minimum total count 5 and alpha 0.1. The Jaccard Index and the Morisita Overlap Index were used to measure how much the repertoires overlapped between compartments. TCR beta CDR3s were clustered by GLIPH together with public tetramer-defined viral CDR3s, and at least three viral sequences plus V-gene enrichment were required for viral motifs. TCRdb carries this immuneACCESS record with in-frame sequences only. Its versions omit some clonotypes, under half of them owing to an unresolved V gene in the studies checked, with the rest unexplained. That table is the source of V, J and clone size, and D and trimming were worked out from the DNA. In all, the sample holds about 41,000 clones, and approximately 80% of those were seen once. The leading ten clones occupy approximately 7.8% of the sample.

Looking up the germline V gene yields CDR1 MNHEY and CDR2 SVGAGI. V has 6 bases trimmed and J has 2 bases trimmed; junction bases matching no gene number 10. CDR3 length: 15 amino acids, cysteine to phenylalanine. Kept here is only the CDR3 DNA, which spans 45 bases and is read in frame from base 1. At diagnosis, tumor, uninvolved tumor-adjacent lung and peripheral blood were collected and then preserved as a mix of FFPE and fresh-frozen material. For TCR repertoire profiling, the blood samples were analyzed as peripheral blood mononuclear cells. The TCR comes from a man between 40 and 70 years old with stage II lung adenocarcinoma. The rearrangement combines TRBV6-5 with TRBJ2-7, with 7 middle bases fitting TRBD2. The sample here was PBMCs, taken before any cancer treatment. CDR3 protein: CASRFQASGTYEQYF. DNA sequence: TGTGCCAGCAGATTCCAAGCTAGCGGAACCTACGAGCAGTACTTC.